Below, 10 T cell receptor beta chains from the same sample are listed, as sequenced in a study of CD4+ T cells in melanoma. Data came from immunoSEQ multiplex PCR; TCRdb stores just in-frame clones and leaves some out. The table includes tens of thousands of clones, almost 70% detected once. Sequences were obtained from tumor tissue. The source of these receptors is a human donor with melanoma.

There are a few counts of this clone. CDR3: CASSFWQGANYGYTF. The CDR3 DNA reads as TGTGCCAGCAGTTTTTGGCAGGGGGCTAACTATGGCTACACCTTC. This chain uses TRBV27 with TRBJ1-2; TRBD1 matches at 7 bases. The V gene end was trimmed by 3 bases and the J gene end by 0 bases; junction bases not matched to a gene: 4. The germline V gene encodes CDR1 MNHEY and CDR2 SMNVEV (reference sequence). The CDR3 consists of 15 residues.

V and J are TRBV5-4 and TRBJ2-2; 11 bases are a match to TRBD1. This CDR3 comprises 18 residues. Trimming took 3 bases from V and 6 from J; bases not matched to a gene: 13. CDR1 is SGHNT, CDR2 YYREEE, per germline (reference sequence). CDR3 protein: CASSSKPGTGGWSGELFF. DNA for the CDR3: TGTGCCAGCAGCTCAAAACCCGGGACAGGGGGTTGGTCCGGGGAGCTGTTTTTT.

In DNA, the CDR3 is TGTGCCAGCAGTCCCGGGACTACCACTACCGATACGCAGTATTTT. This translates into CASSPGTTTTDTQYF. This chain joins TRBV7-8 and TRBJ2-3; 7 positions match TRBD2. This CDR3 spans 15 amino acids. Per germline, CDR1 SGHVS and CDR2 FQNEAQ. The V segment lost 6 bases and the J segment 6 bases; nucleotides outside the gene matches: 12.

The table lists this clone with many counts. In DNA form, the CDR3 reads TGCGCCAGCAGCTTGGGTGAAAAACTGTTTTTT. Translating gives CASSLGEKLFF. The genes are TRBV5-1 and TRBJ1-4; D not resolved. The CDR3 loop spans 11 amino acids. Trimming took 0 bases from V and 7 from J, leaving 1 base between them. Germline V gene sequence: CDR1 SGHRS, CDR2 YFSETQ.

The J gene is TRBJ1-5, the V gene TRBV19, with 12 nucleotides matching TRBD1. V was clipped by 1 base and J by 3 bases; unmatched bases: 7. The length of the CDR3 is 18 residues. The germline gives CDR1 LNHDA, CDR2 SQIVND (reference sequence). Here the CDR3 reads CASSIGLGQGALNQPQHF. In nucleotides, the CDR3 is TGTGCCAGTAGTATAGGGTTGGGACAGGGGGCTCTCAATCAGCCCCAGCATTTT.

The gene calls are TRBV7-9 and TRBJ2-1; 7 nucleotides align to TRBD1. Germline CDR1 is SEHNR and CDR2 is FQNEAQ (reference sequence). Trimming removed 6 bases from V and 5 bases from J; junction bases left unmatched: 13. This CDR3 spans 16 amino acids. CDR3 sequence (DNA): TGTGCCAGCAGTTACGACAGGGTGTGGGGAAACAATGAGCAGTTCTTC. Translating it yields CASSYDRVWGNNEQFF.

The gene calls are TRBV28 and TRBJ2-5, with a possible D match to TRBD2 (7 bases). The ends were cut back, 8 bases at V and 4 bases at J, with 14 bases in the middle. The CDR3 totals 13 residues. In germline, CDR1 is MDHEN, CDR2 SYDVKM. The CDR3 coding sequence is TGTGCCAGCGTAGGGGGGGCTGGAGAGACCCAGTACTTC. This gives the protein CASVGGAGETQYF. Combining the CDR3 with reference TRBV28 and TRBJ2-5 gives the whole variable domain DVKVTQSSRYLVKRTGEKVFLECVQDMDHENMFWYRQDPGLGLRLIYFSYDVKMKEKGDIPEGYSVSREKKERFSLILESASTNQTSMYLCASVGGAGETQYFGPGTRLLVL.

This chain uses TRBV29-1 with TRBJ2-5; D unclear. Between the trimmed V and J ends, which lost 0 bases and 2 bases, there was a span of 10 bases. CDR1 and CDR2 (germline): SQVTM, ANQGSEA. The CDR3 has 14 residues. The CDR3 protein is CSVEDLGPQETQYF. The CDR3 coding sequence is TGCAGCGTTGAAGATCTGGGCCCACAAGAGACCCAGTACTTC. Filled out from reference TRBV29-1 and TRBJ2-5, the complete variable domain reads SAVISQKPSRDICQRGTSLTIQCQVDSQVTMMFWYRQQPGQSLTLIATANQGSEATYESGFVIDKFPISRPNLTFSTLTVSNMSPEDSSIYLCSVEDLGPQETQYFGPGTRLLVL.

This rearrangement joins TRBV29-1 to TRBJ1-2, with a weak D call TRBD1 (5 bases). CDR3 length: 13 residues. V lost 5 bases to trimming and J lost 6 bases, with 16 bases between them. Germline V gene lookup returns CDR1 SQVTM and CDR2 ANQGSEA. In nucleotides, the CDR3 is TGCAGCGTTCTCGGGGGGAGATTCGATGGCTACACCTTC. This sequence encodes CSVLGGRFDGYTF.

On this clone itself: With a far larger clone one base away, a read error is the likely cause. This specimen includes other DNA sequences encoding the same CDR3. The chain couples TRBV11-2 to TRBJ1-2; TRBD1 might be the D (5 bases). Germline values: CDR1 SGHAT, CDR2 FQNNGV. V lost 4 bases and J lost 6, with 12 bases in between. The CDR3 runs to 13 residues. This CDR3 is CASSWQGWDGYTF. DNA for the CDR3: TGTGCCAGCAGCTGGCAGGGATGGGATGGCTACACCTTC.